This T cell receptor beta chain was sequenced for a study of T cells in Graves' hyperthyroidism and ophthalmopathy. Study overall: Prior to any treatment, at the point of initial diagnosis, peripheral blood was collected.

The CDR3 has 21 amino acids. V lost 2 bases to trimming and J lost 2 bases; unmatched junction nucleotides: 17. Looked up from germline, CDR1 is LNHDA and CDR2 is SQIVND (reference sequence). This clonotype was counted only a few times. Its antigen is unknown. The study based diagnoses on clinical symptoms, serum thyroxine and TRAb, thyroid ultrasound and orbital computed tomography. PBMCs stemmed from under 11 ml fresh peripheral blood. Findings and limits, study-wide: Stable hyperthyroidism and ophthalmopathy were separated using 13 V-J signatures.

Regions amplified from RNA transcripts were the TCR beta CDR3 regions. First-round RT-PCR of the TCR CDR3 relied on the HTBI primer set. TCRdb recomputed calls from the multiplex PCR reads with MiXCR, one row per CDR3 protein. Of 300,000 to 450,000 distinct CDR3 sequences listed, around a sixth are singletons. This clonotype was obtained from a woman between 18 and 29 years old with Graves' hyperthyroidism that later progressed to Graves' ophthalmopathy. The chain uses TRBV19 and TRBJ2-3; 12 bases are shared with TRBD2. The material sequenced was blood. CDR3 sequence (DNA): TGTGCCAGTAGTATACGGATCGCCGTCCGCCTAGCGGGAGGGAACACAGATACGCAGTATTTT. It translates to CASSIRIAVRLAGGNTDTQYF.